This T cell receptor beta chain was documented in a study of T cells in Graves' hyperthyroidism and ophthalmopathy. At least ten counts were recorded for this clonotype. The TCR beta CDR3 regions underwent amplification using RNA transcripts as the source. First-round RT-PCR targeting the TCR CDR3 was performed with the HTBI primer set. Each CDR3 protein is one row after TCRdb ran MiXCR on the multiplex PCR reads. The sample lists over 250,000 distinct CDR3 sequences; roughly 15% were seen once. Germline lookup yields CDR1 SGHTA and CDR2 FQGNSA. Trimming cost V 1 base and J 1 base, with 11 bases left between them. CDR3 length equals 15 residues.

V usage is TRBV7-2 and J usage is TRBJ2-7; tentative D call: TRBD2 (6 bases). The TCR comes from a woman between 35 and 50 years old with Graves' ophthalmopathy. Sequenced input: blood. In nucleotides, the CDR3 is TGTGCCAGCAGCTTAGAAGGACTACCGTCCTACGAGCAGTACTTC. It codes for CASSLEGLPSYEQYF.